The rows below give T cell receptor beta chains drawn from one sample of a study of metastatic and nonmetastatic thyroid tumors. TCRdb re-called clones via MiXCR from the PCR reads. Of 35,000 to 50,000 clones listed, about 12% are singletons. Input material: blood. The receptors here all came from a male donor with papillary thyroid cancer or a benign thyroid nodule (not recorded which). Some clones in this sample may be carry-over from other donors' samples. The CDR3 runs from the conserved cysteine through the conserved F or W. A row's size may be missing; if present it is once, few, many or a size class.

j_call v_call clone_size cdr3_length cdr3_aa
TRBJ1-1 TRBV5-1 many 13 CASSLERFTEAFF
TRBJ2-7 TRBV20-1 many 12 CSSGLAGGEQYF
TRBJ2-1 TRBV9 many 15 CASSLKSGRVKEQFF
TRBJ2-6 TRBV4-3 many 17 CASSQESLRAGANVLTF
TRBJ1-2 TRBV11-2 . 14 CASSLDRGSYGYTF
TRBJ2-1 TRBV11-3 . 16 CASSLPGTGEINEQFF
TRBJ2-1 TRBV6-5 many 17 CASSLRTSGTMYNEQFF
TRBJ2-7 TRBV3-1 few 16 CASSQDWFGQSYEQYF
TRBJ1-2 TRBV20-1 many 13 CSASRAVVYGYTF
TRBJ2-5 TRBV7-2 many 16 CASSIWTGKGGETQYF
TRBJ1-2 TRBV5-1 many 14 CASSTGQSSDGYTF
TRBJ2-3 TRBV20-1 many 14 CSAREGSSFRAQYF
TRBJ2-5 TRBV6-1 many 15 CASSPPPGQQETQYF
TRBJ2-2 TRBV7-3 many 18 CASSPYTPGTSGNWELFF
TRBJ2-7 TRBV7-3 . 11 CASRPRGRLYF
TRBJ2-5 TRBV6-1 many 12 CASSGWVETQYF
TRBJ1-4 TRBV28 many 14 CASRPPGRGNVLFF
TRBJ2-5 TRBV15 many 14 CATSRDRGQQTQYF
TRBJ2-5 TRBV4-1 many 19 CASSPSWKRGIRYQETQYF
TRBJ2-1 TRBV6-9 . 11 CTSRKGTEQFF
TRBJ1-5 TRBV7-2 many 14 CASSFHRGNQPQHF
TRBJ1-1 TRBV11-2 many 18 CASSSLRRGRPMNTEAFF
TRBJ1-6 TRBV6-7 many 19 CASSADRGSSDTVHSPLHF
TRBJ1-5 TRBV6-1 few 13 CARTTRIEQPQHF
TRBJ2-1 TRBV27 many 15 CASSQRTRSDNEQFF
TRBJ2-7 TRBV29-1 few 16 CSVEASWGRYGGEQYF
TRBJ2-3 TRBV5-1 many 14 CASNGGPSTDTQYF
TRBJ1-3 TRBV30 once 11 CAWGKGGTIYF
TRBJ1-5 TRBV29-1 . 13 CSVEEQTNQPQHF
TRBJ2-7 TRBV3-1 many 13 CASSQAASYEQYF
TRBJ2-5 TRBV7-9 few 11 CASSLSETQYF
TRBJ1-1 TRBV7-2 . 15 CASSTTGTWNTEAFF
TRBJ1-2 TRBV2 many 14 CASRRIQVNYGYTF
TRBJ2-5 TRBV20-1 many 17 CSVSTGLAGVGQETQYF
TRBJ2-5 TRBV4-3 few 18 CASSQDSGGRGSRETQYF
TRBJ1-5 TRBV12-3/TRBV12-4 many 14 CASRLGQGQQPQHF
TRBJ2-5 TRBV20-1 many 12 CSVPGQQETQYF
TRBJ1-2 TRBV27 . 13 CASILSCGYGYTF
TRBJ2-7 TRBV24-1 many 16 CATSDPGADASYEQYF
TRBJ2-7 TRBV7-9 many 13 CASRPGDSYEQYF
TRBJ2-7 TRBV5-6 many 16 CASSPGAGGLTYEQYF
TRBJ1-2 TRBV9 many 14 CASSDRTGIHGYTF
TRBJ2-7 TRBV6-5 . 17 CASSYRPVTLGGYEQYF
TRBJ2-7 TRBV5-4 . 15 CASSPPQGGKSEQYF
TRBJ2-1 TRBV19 many 14 CASRRTGAYNEQFF
TRBJ1-2 TRBV4-3 many 16 CASSQVNPGDRYGYTF
TRBJ1-1 TRBV6-2/TRBV6-3 few 12 CACSRFNTESFF
TRBJ2-1 TRBV12-3/TRBV12-4 few 13 CANSLFGINEQFF
TRBJ2-1 TRBV7-8 many 12 CASSSGTEEQFF
TRBJ2-7 TRBV7-2 many 15 CASSLTGGSPLEQYF
TRBJ2-7 TRBV4-1 many 16 CASSQDPATPTYEQYF
TRBJ2-3 TRBV6-2/TRBV6-3 many 16 CASSSTQYRVADTQYF
TRBJ2-2 TRBV18 . 15 CASSPAVGTTGELFF
TRBJ2-5 TRBV6-1 few 14 CTSSEEPGSETQYF
TRBJ2-7 TRBV18 many 13 CASSRDRGAEQYF
TRBJ2-1 TRBV11-2 . 17 CASSTGLAGEGHNEQFF
TRBJ2-3 TRBV6-1 many 15 CASSESGGGSDTQYF
TRBJ1-5 TRBV6-1 many 13 CASNGGGNQPQHF
TRBJ2-1 TRBV27 many 13 CASSPGPYNEQFF